One sample yielded the 31 T cell receptor beta chains listed below, sequenced in a study of neoadjuvant anti-PD-1 for oral cavity cancer. Some clones are missing from TCRdb's copy, which holds only in-frame ones; the method was immunoSEQ multiplex PCR. The data contain approximately 16,000 clones, around 69% of them singletons. Sample: PBMCs, taken before nivolumab (anti-PD-1) treatment. The source is a person aged 40 to 85 with oral cavity squamous cell carcinoma.

The CDR3 protein is CAWTSGTGGTDTQYF. The CDR3 DNA sequence: TGTGCCTGGACTTCCGGGACAGGAGGCACAGATACGCAGTATTTT. This chain connects TRBV30 to TRBJ2-3; 8 positions agree with TRBD1. This CDR3 has 15 amino acids. The V gene's germline CDR1 is GTSNPN and CDR2 SVGIG (reference sequence). V dropped 4 bases and J dropped 1; count of bases not matched to a gene: 7.

The V gene is TRBV2, the J gene TRBJ2-1, with TRBD2 matching 10 bases. The CDR3 loop spans 14 amino acids. Germline CDR1 SNHLY, CDR2 FYNNEI. Trimming cost V 3 bases and J 9 bases; bases outside gene matches: 5. CDR3 residues: CASSDARTSGEQFF. In DNA, the CDR3 is TGTGCCAGCAGTGACGCAAGGACTAGCGGTGAGCAGTTCTTC.

The chain combines TRBV2 with TRBJ2-4; TRBD2 agrees at 9 bases. Germline assignment: CDR1 SNHLY and CDR2 FYNNEI. J gave up 1 base and V 3 bases, and 7 bases lay outside the gene matches. This CDR3 is 17 amino acids long. In DNA form, the CDR3 reads TGTGCCAGCAGTGAGGGGGCGGGAGGGACGGCCAAAAACATTCAGTACTTC. It yields the protein CASSEGAGGTAKNIQYF.

The V gene is TRBV11-2, the J gene TRBJ2-1; 8 nucleotides line up with TRBD2. V lost 5 bases to trimming and J lost 7 bases; unmatched junction nucleotides: 7. CDR1 and CDR2 from the germline V gene are SGHAT and FQNNGV. The CDR3 has 14 residues. The CDR3 sequence is CASSSSGNRNEQFF. CDR3 DNA sequence: TGTGCCAGCAGCAGTAGCGGGAATAGGAATGAGCAGTTCTTC. Combining the CDR3 with reference TRBV11-2 and TRBJ2-1 gives the whole variable domain EAGVAQSPRYKIIEKRQSVAFWCNPISGHATLYWYQQILGQGPKLLIQFQNNGVVDDSQLPKDRFSAERLKGVDSTLKIQPAKLEDSAVYLCASSSSGNRNEQFFGPGTRLTVL.

V and J are TRBV15 and TRBJ2-5; D perhaps matches TRBD2 (5 bases). Trimming removed 1 base at V and 3 bases at J, with 15 bases between. This CDR3 has 16 residues. Germline V gene lookup returns CDR1 LNHNV and CDR2 YYDKDF (reference sequence). The CDR3 coding sequence is TGTGCCACCAGCAGAGCCACCCTAGCCGGTGAAGAGACCCAGTACTTC. This gives the protein CATSRATLAGEETQYF.

The rearrangement uses TRBV5-4 and TRBJ1-4, with 12 bases identical to TRBD1. V was clipped by 2 bases and J by 5 bases; unmatched bases: 4. The CDR3 totals 16 residues. Germline lookup yields CDR1 SGHNT and CDR2 YYREEE (reference sequence). CDR3 sequence: CASSLKGTGGNEKLFF. In nucleotides, the CDR3 is TGTGCCAGCAGCTTAAAAGGGACAGGGGGCAATGAAAAACTGTTTTTT.

The rearrangement uses TRBV7-8 and TRBJ2-6, with 9 bases fitting TRBD1. The germline gives CDR1 SGHVS, CDR2 FQNEAQ. CDR3 length: 16 amino acids. V dropped 4 bases and J dropped 2; count of bases not matched to a gene: 3. The CDR3 sequence is CASSYRGQAGANVLTF. Here the CDR3 DNA reads TGTGCCAGCAGCTACAGGGGGCAGGCTGGGGCCAACGTCCTGACTTTC.

The chain is built from TRBV20-1 and TRBJ2-3; D unresolved. The CDR3 contains 10 residues. Trimming stripped 3 bases from V and 5 bases from J, with 3 bases between. Germline V CDR1 and CDR2: DFQATT, SNEGSKA (reference sequence). The CDR3 nucleotides are TGCAGTGCTAGTCAAGATACGCAGTATTTT. Its translation is CSASQDTQYF.

The rearrangement links TRBV6-5 to TRBJ2-7; 11 bases line up with TRBD1. CDR3 size: 16 residues. V was pared by 0 bases and J by 2 bases, with 3 bases of the junction left unmatched. Germline CDR1 is MNHEY and CDR2 is SVGAGI. CDR3 sequence: CASSYSGDRGAYEQYF. In DNA form, the CDR3 reads TGTGCCAGCAGTTACTCTGGGGACAGGGGGGCCTACGAGCAGTACTTC.

This clone was counted between two and nine times. The chain couples TRBV6-5 to TRBJ2-7; the D is unclear. Deletions cut 0 bases from V and 2 bases from J, with 8 bases between. This CDR3 has 14 amino acids. Germline V gene sequence: CDR1 MNHEY, CDR2 SVGAGI. The CDR3 here is CASSYSHRAYEQYF. The CDR3 DNA follows: TGTGCCAGCAGTTACTCGCACAGAGCCTACGAGCAGTACTTC.

This clone showed up just a few times. The chain couples TRBV28 to TRBJ2-1; TRBD2 matches 9 bases. Germline assignment: CDR1 MDHEN and CDR2 SYDVKM. The CDR3 has 15 residues. J lost 3 bases, V lost 10 bases, and 10 bases had no gene match. The DNA of the CDR3 is TGTGCCATCCAGGTAGCGGGAGCGGTCTACAATGAGCAGTTCTTC. Residues: CAIQVAGAVYNEQFF.

The chain employs TRBV29-1 and TRBJ2-7, with TRBD2 matching 8 bases. The CDR3 is 14 amino acids. V dropped 6 bases and J dropped 3; count of bases not matched to a gene: 10. Per the germline V gene, CDR1 is SQVTM and CDR2 is ANQGSEA. CDR3 DNA sequence: TGCAGCGTGGAACCTACTAGCGGAGGCTACGAGCAGTACTTC. Amino acids: CSVEPTSGGYEQYF.

This chain links TRBV28 with TRBJ1-2; 7 nucleotides match TRBD1. The V gene's germline CDR1 is MDHEN and CDR2 SYDVKM. The CDR3 covers 15 residues. V shed 3 bases, J shed 4 bases, and the junction held 8 bases outside the gene matches. In DNA, the CDR3 is TGTGCCAGCAGTTTCCAACAGGGGATGTTCTATGGCTACACCTTC. It specifies CASSFQQGMFYGYTF.

The V gene is TRBV19, the J gene TRBJ1-1; D is unresolved. This CDR3 region has 14 residues. Germline-derived CDR1 and CDR2 are LNHDA and SQIVND (reference sequence). Trimming took off 5 bases at V and 8 bases at J, with 18 bases between the two ends. The CDR3 reads CASSPRTIPPEAFF. The CDR3 DNA reads TGTGCCAGTAGTCCGAGAACAATTCCTCCCGAAGCTTTCTTT.

This clone was seen a handful of times. The V call is TRBV7-2, the J call TRBJ2-7; 7 bases align to TRBD2. V shed 0 bases, J shed 0 bases, and the junction held 14 bases outside the gene matches. This CDR3 has 19 amino acids. Germline V gene lookup returns CDR1 SGHTA and CDR2 FQGNSA. The CDR3 nucleotides read TGTGCCAGCAGCTTAGCGCTAAGAGGCGGGAGTGCCCCCTCCTACGAGCAGTACTTC. Encoded protein: CASSLALRGGSAPSYEQYF.

This clone was seen a handful of times. V and J are TRBV5-1 and TRBJ2-1; no firm D call. The germline V gene has CDR1 SGHRS and CDR2 YFSETQ. V lost 2 bases, J lost 8 bases, and 11 bases lay in between. The CDR3 extends over 13 amino acids. CDR3 DNA sequence: TGCGCCAGCAGCTTCCGAACCTTGGATGAGCAGTTCTTC. Protein product: CASSFRTLDEQFF.

The V gene is TRBV2, the J gene TRBJ2-5; 7 bases align to TRBD1. The germline V gene encodes CDR1 SNHLY and CDR2 FYNNEI. This CDR3 has 13 residues. The junction had 5 bases not matched to a gene; V was cut back by 5 bases and J by 5 bases. The CDR3 DNA follows: TGTGCCAGCAGTCCTGGGACAGTCGAGACCCAGTACTTC. Its protein is CASSPGTVETQYF.

The J gene is TRBJ1-4, the V gene TRBV2; 9 bases agree with TRBD1. The V gene's germline CDR1 is SNHLY and CDR2 FYNNEI. CDR3 length equals 15 residues. J gave up 7 bases and V 6 bases, and 9 bases lay outside the gene matches. CDR3 residues: CASRGQGSVTEKLFF. The DNA of the CDR3 is TGTGCCAGCAGGGGACAGGGAAGTGTTACTGAAAAACTGTTTTTT.

This clone was seen a few times. V usage is TRBV14 and J usage is TRBJ1-5, with D maybe TRBD1 (5 bases). V lost 4 bases and J 4 bases, leaving 8 bases between the germline ends. Germline lookup yields CDR1 SGHDN and CDR2 FVKESK. This CDR3 comprises 13 residues. CDR3 residues: CASSLTANQPQHF. The CDR3 DNA sequence: TGTGCCAGCAGCCTGACAGCTAATCAGCCCCAGCATTTT.

The J gene is TRBJ2-6, the V gene TRBV2; D perhaps matches TRBD1 (5 bases). The CDR3 has 16 amino acids. V was clipped by 4 bases and J by 0 bases, with 10 bases between them. Germline lookup yields CDR1 SNHLY and CDR2 FYNNEI. CDR3 sequence reads: CASSVSDSSGANVLTF. The CDR3 DNA is TGTGCCAGCAGTGTCTCCGACAGCTCTGGGGCCAACGTCCTGACTTTC.

The rearrangement links TRBV19 to TRBJ2-1; 9 bases map to TRBD2. CDR3 length: 16 amino acids. The germline V gene encodes CDR1 LNHDA and CDR2 SQIVND (reference sequence). J gave up 2 bases and V 3 bases, and 5 bases lay outside the gene matches. Written as DNA, the CDR3 is TGTGCCAGTAGTATTCTGGGCGGGAGGGCCTACAATGAGCAGTTCTTC. Amino acids: CASSILGGRAYNEQFF.

V gene TRBV7-9 combines with J gene TRBJ2-5, with a possible D match to TRBD2 (6 bases). Trimming took 4 bases from V and 5 from J, leaving 11 bases between them. This CDR3 has 13 amino acids. Germline lookup yields CDR1 SEHNR and CDR2 FQNEAQ (reference sequence). The chain's CDR3 is CASSSGVGETQYF. The CDR3 DNA is TGTGCCAGCAGCTCGGGAGTCGGGGAGACCCAGTACTTC.

V usage is TRBV5-1 and J usage is TRBJ2-7, with 8 bases identical to TRBD2. The CDR3 runs to 14 residues. CDR1 is SGHRS, CDR2 YFSETQ, per germline. Trimming at V came to 5 bases and at J to 7 bases, leaving 11 bases not matched to a gene. The CDR3 loop is CASSLSAGVGEQYF. The CDR3 nucleotides are TGCGCCAGCAGTCTGTCAGCGGGAGTGGGGGAGCAGTACTTC.

This chain joins TRBV10-2 and TRBJ1-2; D might be TRBD1 (6 bases). This CDR3 region has 13 residues. Germline lookup yields CDR1 WSHSY and CDR2 SAAADI. V gave up 5 bases and J gave up 8 bases, with 15 bases separating them. The CDR3 spells CASSSQGTGGYTF. The CDR3 DNA is TGCGCCAGCAGTTCACAGGGAACTGGCGGCTACACCTTC.

The gene calls are TRBV5-8 and TRBJ2-4, with D perhaps TRBD1 (6 bases). The CDR3 is 18 amino acids. Germline CDR1 reads SGHTS; CDR2 reads YDEGEE. The ends were cut back, 0 bases at V and 0 bases at J, with 16 bases in the middle. The CDR3, as DNA: TGTGCCAGCAGCTTGGATTTGGGGGCAACGACAGCCAAAAACATTCAGTACTTC. This gives the protein CASSLDLGATTAKNIQYF.

This clone was recorded once. The chain links TRBV10-2 to TRBJ2-2, with 11 bases lining up with TRBD2. CDR3 length equals 16 residues. CDR1 is WSHSY and CDR2 is SAAADI in the germline V gene. Losses at the gene ends were 6 bases for V and 1 base for J; bases not matched to a gene: 4. CDR3 in amino acids: CASRGLAGGNTGELFF. In DNA, the CDR3 is TGCGCCAGCAGGGGTCTAGCGGGAGGGAACACCGGGGAGCTGTTTTTT.

This clone was counted between two and nine times. V and J are TRBV11-2 and TRBJ2-7; TRBD2 is a possible D gene (6 bases). The CDR3 runs to 14 residues. Germline values: CDR1 SGHAT, CDR2 FQNNGV. V lost 0 bases and J lost 3, with 9 bases in between. The CDR3 sequence is CASSLEGGIYEQYF. CDR3 DNA sequence: TGTGCCAGCAGCTTAGAGGGCGGGATCTACGAGCAGTACTTC.

The rearrangement uses TRBV19 and TRBJ1-5; D is unclear. CDR1 LNHDA and CDR2 SQIVND come from the germline V gene (reference sequence). The V end lost 3 bases, the J end lost 4 bases, and 13 bases lay between the germline ends. The CDR3 spans 15 residues. Here the CDR3 DNA reads TGTGCCAGTAGTATGGGCCCCGGCGGGAATCAGCCCCAGCATTTT. Its translation: CASSMGPGGNQPQHF.

DNA for the CDR3: TGTGCCAGCAGCTTAGGGAGCGCCCTCCCATACAATGAGCAGTTCTTC. Amino acid sequence: CASSLGSALPYNEQFF. This chain uses TRBV7-2 with TRBJ2-1; D gene unclear. From germline, CDR1 is SGHTA and CDR2 FQGNSA. CDR3 length: 16 amino acids. V dropped 1 base and J dropped 4 bases, with 14 bases sitting between them.

This clone has a single count. The rearrangement uses TRBV27 and TRBJ1-3, with 7 bases that match TRBD1. CDR3 size: 15 residues. The V segment lost 5 bases and the J segment 8 bases; nucleotides outside the gene matches: 12. Germline lookup yields CDR1 MNHEY and CDR2 SMNVEV (reference sequence). The CDR3 reads CASSPRGGGGYTIYF. The CDR3 DNA reads as TGTGCCAGCAGTCCGCGGGGAGGGGGCGGATACACCATATATTTT.

The chain carries TRBV29-1 and TRBJ2-2; no clear D gene. The length of the CDR3 is 11 residues. Germline V gives CDR1 SQVTM, CDR2 ANQGSEA. V shed 6 bases and J shed 1 base, with 3 bases lying between them. The DNA for the CDR3 is TGCAGCGTCCGGAACACCGGGGAGCTGTTTTTT. Its translation: CSVRNTGELFF.